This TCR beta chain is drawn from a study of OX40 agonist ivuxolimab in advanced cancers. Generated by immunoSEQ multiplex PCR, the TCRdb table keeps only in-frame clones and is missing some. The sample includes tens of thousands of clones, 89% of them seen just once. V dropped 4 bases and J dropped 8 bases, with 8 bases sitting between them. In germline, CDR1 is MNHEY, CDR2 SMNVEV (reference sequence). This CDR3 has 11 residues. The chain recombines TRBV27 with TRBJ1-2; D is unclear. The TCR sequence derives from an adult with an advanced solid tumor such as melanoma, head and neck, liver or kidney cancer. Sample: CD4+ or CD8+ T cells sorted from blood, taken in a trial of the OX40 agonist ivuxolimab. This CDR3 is CASSSGLGYTF. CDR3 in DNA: TGTGCCAGCAGTTCCGGCCTCGGCTACACCTTC.